The 29 T cell receptor beta chains reported below all come from one sample, sequenced in a study of T and B cells in COVID-19 patients. From blood, roughly 250-550 ng of genomic DNA served as TRB template. TRB rearrangements were amplified by multiplex PCR with BIOMED2 TRB-A/B primers. Each CDR3 protein gets one entry after TCRdb re-called the multiplex PCR reads with MiXCR. The repertoire holds approximately 4,000 distinct CDR3 sequences, with roughly a quarter as singletons. Specimen: blood. These receptors originate from a human donor with active COVID-19.

This clonotype was observed a handful of times. The chain links TRBV20-1 to TRBJ2-5, with D perhaps assigned TRBD1 or TRBD2 (5 bases each). The ends were cut back, 3 bases at V and 2 bases at J, with 16 bases in the middle. The CDR3 has 15 amino acids. CDR1 and CDR2 (germline): DFQATT, SNEGSKA (reference sequence). The CDR3: CSASKPGALQETQYF. CDR3 DNA: TGCAGTGCTAGTAAACCCGGGGCCCTTCAAGAGACCCAGTACTTC.

This clonotype was detected only a few times. The gene calls are TRBV6-1 and TRBJ1-1; perhaps TRBD1 as D (5 bases). From germline, CDR1 is MNHNS and CDR2 SASEGT. The CDR3 loop spans 14 amino acids. Trimming stripped 7 bases from V and 3 bases from J, with 15 bases between. CDR3 sequence reads: CASNGGTDYTEAFF. CDR3 sequence (DNA): TGTGCCAGCAACGGCGGGACGGATTACACTGAAGCTTTCTTT.

By proportion, this clonotype is medium-sized. The rearrangement uses TRBV6-5 and TRBJ2-1; tentative D call: TRBD1 (5 bases). Trimming took off 2 bases at V and 0 bases at J, with 8 bases between the two ends. Germline loops: CDR1 MNHEY, CDR2 SVGAGI. The CDR3 is made up of 15 amino acids. CDR3 amino acids: CASSYRGSSYNEQFF. The CDR3 DNA sequence: TGTGCCAGCAGTTACAGGGGAAGCTCCTACAATGAGCAGTTCTTC.

This clonotype appeared a few times. The chain joins TRBV20-1 to TRBJ2-3; 15 bases map to TRBD2. The CDR3 is 17 residues long. Trimming at V came to 1 base and at J to 4 bases, leaving 6 bases not matched to a gene. Germline V gene data show CDR1 as DFQATT and CDR2 as SNEGSKA (reference sequence). DNA of the CDR3: TGCAGTGCTAGAGGGGGACTAGCGGGGGGAGAGCCAGATACGCAGTATTTT. Its translation is CSARGGLAGGEPDTQYF.

This clonotype is medium-sized (0.01 to 0.1%) by share. This sequence joins TRBV30 and TRBJ2-1; 10 bases match TRBD1. V lost 4 bases to trimming and J lost 0 bases; unmatched junction nucleotides: 15. Germline V CDR1 and CDR2: GTSNPN, SVGIG (reference sequence). CDR3 length: 19 residues. The CDR3 sequence: CAWNLRDRGPQGSYNEQFF. For the CDR3, the DNA is TGTGCCTGGAATCTCCGGGACAGGGGACCCCAGGGCTCCTACAATGAGCAGTTCTTC.

By proportion, this clonotype is medium-sized. The rearrangement uses TRBV30 and TRBJ2-1, with 8 bases fitting TRBD1. In germline, CDR1 is GTSNPN, CDR2 SVGIG (reference sequence). The CDR3 consists of 15 residues. After removal of 2 bases from V and 4 bases from J, the junction contained 7 bases not matched to a gene. The CDR3 DNA follows: TGTGCCTGGAGTCCAGGGGGCGGAGGATACAATGAGCAGTTCTTC. This encodes CAWSPGGGGYNEQFF. Using reference TRBV30 and TRBJ2-1 for the parts outside the CDR3, the full variable domain is SQTIHQWPATLVQPVGSPLSLECTVEGTSNPNLYWYRQAAGRGLQLLFYSVGIGQISSEVPQNLSASRPQDRQFILSSKKLLLSDSGFYLCAWSPGGGGYNEQFFGPGTRLTVL.

This clonotype ranks as large. The chain is built from TRBV19 and TRBJ2-2; D is uncertain. This CDR3 is built from 13 residues. CDR1 is LNHDA and CDR2 is SQIVND in the germline V gene (reference sequence). Trimming shortened V by 8 bases and J by 3 bases, and 10 bases separated the two germline ends. CDR3 protein: CASVFRDTGELFF. The CDR3 DNA follows: TGTGCCAGTGTCTTCCGGGACACCGGGGAGCTGTTTTTT.

The chain links TRBV14 to TRBJ1-1; 7 nucleotides match TRBD1. The V gene end was trimmed by 3 bases and the J gene end by 4 bases; junction bases not matched to a gene: 8. The CDR3 is 15 residues long. Looked up from germline, CDR1 is SGHDN and CDR2 is FVKESK. In nucleotides, the CDR3 is TGTGCCAGCAGCCAGACCGACAGGGTGGGCACTGAAGCTTTCTTT. Residues: CASSQTDRVGTEAFF.

The chain is built from TRBV29-1 and TRBJ2-3; 8 bases fit TRBD1. Unmatched junction bases numbered 7, after V lost 4 bases and J lost 4 bases. This CDR3 contains 14 residues. Germline lookup yields CDR1 SQVTM and CDR2 ANQGSEA. CDR3 region: CSVAGQGSADTQYF. DNA of the CDR3: TGCAGCGTTGCTGGACAGGGTTCGGCAGATACGCAGTATTTT.

This clonotype was recorded many times. V usage is TRBV12-3 or TRBV12-4 and J usage is TRBJ2-5; 12 bases are shared with TRBD1. CDR3 length: 17 residues. Trimming took 3 bases from V and 5 from J; bases not matched to a gene: 10. The CDR3 reads CASSFIGTGGVRETQYF. CDR3 sequence (DNA): TGTGCCAGCAGTTTCATCGGGACAGGGGGCGTTCGGGAGACCCAGTACTTC.

This clonotype was counted only a few times. V and J are TRBV29-1 and TRBJ2-2; the D gene could be TRBD1 or TRBD2 (5 bases each). Trimming stripped 0 bases from V and 5 bases from J, with 10 bases between. The CDR3 consists of 14 residues. From germline, CDR1 is SQVTM and CDR2 ANQGSEA. The CDR3, as DNA: TGCAGCGTTGAAGATCTTGGGGGAACCGGGGAGCTGTTTTTT. As protein: CSVEDLGGTGELFF.

The rearrangement links TRBV15 to TRBJ1-1, with D possibly TRBD1 on 5 matching bases. Germline V CDR1 and CDR2: LNHNV, YYDKDF (reference sequence). V was pared by 1 base and J by 0 bases, with 15 bases between. This CDR3 is 17 amino acids long. CDR3 region: CATSRVGWGLMNTEAFF. In nucleotides, the CDR3 is TGTGCCACCAGCAGAGTGGGGTGGGGCCTCATGAACACTGAAGCTTTCTTT.

This clonotype qualifies as medium-sized (0.01 to 0.1%). The chain combines TRBV14 with TRBJ1-4; possibly TRBD1 for D (5 bases). The length of the CDR3 is 15 residues. With 4 bases removed from V and 3 bases from J, the gap between germline ends came to 12 bases. From germline, CDR1 is SGHDN and CDR2 FVKESK. The chain's CDR3 is CASSLMAGANEKLFF. The CDR3 DNA reads as TGTGCCAGCAGCCTTATGGCGGGGGCTAATGAAAAACTGTTTTTT. Variable domain in full (rest from reference TRBV14 and TRBJ1-4): EAGVTQFPSHSVIEKGQTVTLRCDPISGHDNLYWYRRVMGKEIKFLLHFVKESKQDESGMPNNRFLAERTGGTYSTLKVQPAELEDSGVYFCASSLMAGANEKLFFGSGTQLSVL.

This clonotype has just a few counts. The chain joins TRBV5-1 to TRBJ2-4; D possibly uses TRBD1 or TRBD2 (5 bases each). The CDR3 runs to 13 residues. CDR1 and CDR2 from the germline V gene are SGHRS and YFSETQ. The V gene lost 4 bases and the J gene lost 5 bases, with 10 bases spanning the gap. The CDR3 reads CASSRDGQNIQYF. CDR3 nucleotide sequence: TGCGCCAGCAGCCGGGACGGCCAAAACATTCAGTACTTC.

This chain connects TRBV19 to TRBJ2-1, with TRBD1 matching 7 bases. The CDR3 consists of 16 residues. The V gene's germline CDR1 is LNHDA and CDR2 SQIVND (reference sequence). V dropped 6 bases and J dropped 0; count of bases not matched to a gene: 8. CDR3 DNA: TGTGCCAGTAGGGAACAGGGGTGGAACTCCTACAATGAGCAGTTCTTC. As protein: CASREQGWNSYNEQFF.

Within the sample, this clonotype is medium-sized. This rearrangement joins TRBV7-6 to TRBJ1-4; possible D gene TRBD1, 5 bases. Germline V gives CDR1 SGHVS, CDR2 FNYEAQ. V lost 4 bases and J 8 bases, leaving 17 bases between the germline ends. CDR3 size: 15 residues. This CDR3 is CASSSTDGRGEKLFF. CDR3 DNA: TGTGCCAGCAGCTCGACAGACGGGAGGGGAGAAAAACTGTTTTTT.

The rearrangement joins TRBV7-9 to TRBJ2-6; D ambiguous. V was trimmed by 1 base and J by 3 bases, leaving 1 base between them. Per germline, CDR1 SEHNR and CDR2 FQNEAQ (reference sequence). The CDR3 runs to 13 residues. The DNA of the CDR3 is TGTGCCAGCAGCTTAGGTGGGGCCAACGTCCTGACTTTC. It specifies CASSLGGANVLTF.

In this sample, this clonotype is medium-sized (0.01 to 0.1%). The genes are TRBV6-1 and TRBJ1-4; D remains unclear. Trimming cost V 4 bases and J 2 bases, with 5 bases left between them. There are 13 residues in the CDR3. In germline, CDR1 is MNHNS, CDR2 SASEGT. The CDR3 nucleotides read TGTGCCAGCAGTGGACATACTAATGAAAAACTGTTTTTT. Residues: CASSGHTNEKLFF.

This clonotype qualifies as medium-sized (0.01 to 0.1%). This CDR3 is CASRTGPDEKLFF. CDR3 DNA: TGTGCCAGTAGAACAGGGCCGGATGAAAAACTGTTTTTT. The chain uses TRBV19 and TRBJ1-4, with a possible D match to TRBD1 (6 bases). Trimming removed 6 bases from V and 6 bases from J, with 11 bases in between. CDR3 length equals 13 residues. CDR1 is LNHDA and CDR2 is SQIVND in the germline V gene (reference sequence).

The gene calls are TRBV11-3 and TRBJ1-1, with D hard to call. Germline V lookup: CDR1 SGHNT, CDR2 YENEEA. V shed 1 base and J shed 4 bases, with 13 bases lying between them. CDR3 length: 15 residues. CDR3 loop: CASSLGIREGTEAFF. CDR3 coding DNA: TGTGCCAGCAGCTTAGGGATCCGGGAGGGCACTGAAGCTTTCTTT.

This clonotype is medium-sized within its sample. The rearrangement uses TRBV12-3 or TRBV12-4 and TRBJ2-2; possibly TRBD2 for D (5 bases). This CDR3 is built from 13 residues. V was pared by 5 bases and J by 1 base, with 5 bases between. For the CDR3, the DNA is TGTGCCAGCAGTGGACTGAACACCGGGGAGCTGTTTTTT. It specifies CASSGLNTGELFF.

The V and J genes are TRBV6-1 and TRBJ2-7; 16 positions match TRBD2. CDR3 length: 15 amino acids. J gave up 4 bases and V 5 bases, and 2 bases lay outside the gene matches. Germline CDR1 is MNHNS and CDR2 is SASEGT. The CDR3 sequence: CASSPGLAGGYEQYF. The CDR3 DNA follows: TGTGCCAGCAGTCCGGGACTAGCGGGGGGGTACGAGCAGTACTTC.

This chain connects TRBV20-1 to TRBJ2-7; a weak D match, TRBD2 (7 bases). Between the trimmed V and J ends, which lost 8 bases and 3 bases, there was a span of 17 bases. The CDR3 has 13 amino acids. CDR1 and CDR2 from the germline V gene are DFQATT and SNEGSKA (reference sequence). CDR3 loop: CSPRGDNHYEQYF. CDR3 bases: TGCAGTCCCCGGGGGGACAATCACTACGAGCAGTACTTC.

This clonotype was found many times. The chain has TRBV30 and TRBJ1-1; tentative D call: TRBD1 (5 bases). There are 11 residues in the CDR3. Per the germline V gene, CDR1 is GTSNPN and CDR2 is SVGIG (reference sequence). V lost 3 bases and J 8 bases, leaving 10 bases between the germline ends. Here the CDR3 reads CAWRGQTEAFF. CDR3 sequence (DNA): TGTGCCTGGAGGGGGCAGACGGAAGCTTTCTTT. Full variable domain (remainder filled in from reference TRBV30 and TRBJ1-1): SQTIHQWPATLVQPVGSPLSLECTVEGTSNPNLYWYRQAAGRGLQLLFYSVGIGQISSEVPQNLSASRPQDRQFILSSKKLLLSDSGFYLCAWRGQTEAFFGQGTRLTVV.

The gene calls are TRBV27 and TRBJ2-1; possibly TRBD1 or TRBD2 for D (5 bases each). Trimming removed 2 bases at V and 4 bases at J, with 9 bases between. The CDR3 spans 14 residues. Germline V gives CDR1 MNHEY, CDR2 SMNVEV (reference sequence). The CDR3 loop reads CASSLGGGYNEQFF. The CDR3 DNA follows: TGTGCCAGCAGTTTAGGTGGGGGTTACAATGAGCAGTTCTTC.

This clonotype is classed as medium-sized. V and J are TRBV7-6 and TRBJ2-1; D is perhaps TRBD1 or TRBD2 (5 bases each). Germline V gene sequence: CDR1 SGHVS, CDR2 FNYEAQ. V lost 1 base and J 16 bases, leaving 11 bases between the germline ends. This CDR3 region has 11 residues. The chain's CDR3 is CASSLGDLLFF. CDR3 nucleotides: TGTGCCAGCAGCTTAGGGGACCTTCTATTCTTC.

This clonotype was observed once. The chain combines TRBV7-6 with TRBJ1-6; TRBD1 is a possible D gene (6 bases). Germline V gene data show CDR1 as SGHVS and CDR2 as FNYEAQ. The CDR3 is 14 residues long. The V gene lost 3 bases and the J gene lost 8 bases, with 11 bases spanning the gap. CDR3 nucleotides: TGTGCCAGCAGCTTTAGGCAGGGGCATTCACCCCTCCACTTT. It specifies CASSFRQGHSPLHF.

This clonotype turned up a few times. This rearrangement joins TRBV7-2 to TRBJ2-1, with TRBD2 identical over 10 bases. Looked up from germline, CDR1 is SGHTA and CDR2 is FQGNSA. The CDR3 sequence is 16 residues long. J lost 2 bases, V lost 5 bases, and 6 bases had no gene match. The DNA for the CDR3 is TGTGCCAGCAGCCCAAGCGGGGGGGCGGCCTACAATGAGCAGTTCTTC. Amino acids: CASSPSGGAAYNEQFF.

There are a few counts of this clonotype. The V gene is TRBV6-1, the J gene TRBJ2-5, with TRBD2 matching over 9 bases. The CDR3 has 14 residues. V was clipped by 4 bases and J by 1 base; unmatched bases: 1. Per germline, CDR1 MNHNS and CDR2 SASEGT. CDR3 residues: CASSATSGQETQYF. In nucleotides, the CDR3 is TGTGCCAGCAGTGCGACTAGCGGCCAAGAGACCCAGTACTTC.